The 22 T cell receptor beta chains reported below all come from one sample, sequenced in a study of T-cell reconstitution after alpha-beta-depleted transplantation in children. TCRbeta library construction was performed incorporating unique molecular identifiers. TCRdb re-called the PCR reads with MiXCR, one entry per CDR3 protein. The sample contains some 200,000 distinct CDR3 sequences, approximately 6.9% of which appear only once. This material consisted of PBMCs, taken before TCRalphabeta/CD19-depleted stem cell transplant. Receptor source: a boy aged 2 to 9 with acute lymphoblastic leukemia, due to receive a stem cell transplant.

There are many counts of this clonotype. This sequence joins TRBV6-1 and TRBJ1-1, with D unclear. The CDR3 extends over 14 amino acids. Deletions cut 6 bases from V and 1 base from J, with 12 bases between. Germline V gene lookup returns CDR1 MNHNS and CDR2 SASEGT. CDR3 nucleotides: TGTGCCAGCAGAATATCCGGAGAGAACACTGAAGCTTTCTTT. Translation: CASRISGENTEAFF.

This clonotype was seen a handful of times. The chain recombines TRBV20-1 with TRBJ1-1; 11 positions agree with TRBD1. Germline trimming cut 4 bases from V and 5 bases from J; bases unmatched to any gene: 9. Germline values: CDR1 DFQATT, CDR2 SNEGSKA (reference sequence). CDR3 size: 15 residues. CDR3 coding DNA: TGCAGTGCTACCGGACAGGGGGCGCTTTGGACTGAAGCTTTCTTT. Translated: CSATGQGALWTEAFF.

This rearrangement joins TRBV12-3 or TRBV12-4 to TRBJ2-5; D is possibly TRBD1 (5 bases). Trimming cost V 1 base and J 5 bases, with 8 bases left between them. The CDR3 runs to 13 residues. The CDR3 sequence is CASSLVQAETQYF. The CDR3, as DNA: TGTGCCAGCAGTTTAGTACAGGCCGAGACCCAGTACTTC.

The sample holds many counts of this clonotype. The V gene is TRBV28, the J gene TRBJ2-5; D possibly corresponds to TRBD1 (6 bases). The CDR3 is 14 amino acids. Trimming cost V 6 bases and J 4 bases, with 15 bases left between them. The V gene's germline CDR1 is MDHEN and CDR2 SYDVKM. The CDR3 loop is CASSPTGFGETQYF. CDR3 DNA sequence: TGTGCCAGCAGCCCTACAGGGTTTGGAGAGACCCAGTACTTC.

This clonotype was detected a few times. The chain couples TRBV20-1 to TRBJ2-2; D is ambiguous. CDR1 and CDR2 (germline): DFQATT, SNEGSKA (reference sequence). CDR3 size: 14 residues. The ends were cut back, 5 bases at V and 4 bases at J, with 14 bases in the middle. The CDR3 here is CSAGRRVGTGELFF. The DNA for the CDR3 is TGCAGTGCTGGACGACGGGTGGGCACCGGGGAGCTGTTTTTT.

The chain carries TRBV20-1 and TRBJ2-2; possible D gene TRBD1, 5 bases. Per germline, CDR1 DFQATT and CDR2 SNEGSKA (reference sequence). V lost 3 bases to trimming and J lost 3 bases, with 11 bases between them. The CDR3 contains 14 residues. The CDR3 reads CSARQGMYTGELFF. CDR3 nucleotides: TGCAGTGCTAGGCAGGGAATGTACACCGGGGAGCTGTTTTTT.

This clonotype occurred many times. The chain recombines TRBV20-1 with TRBJ2-1, with D possibly matching TRBD2 (5 bases). The germline V gene encodes CDR1 DFQATT and CDR2 SNEGSKA (reference sequence). This CDR3 has 15 amino acids. Deletions cut 3 bases from V and 1 base from J, with 13 bases between. The CDR3: CSASRQRTSYNEQFF. For the CDR3, the DNA is TGCAGTGCTAGCCGTCAGCGGACTTCCTACAATGAGCAGTTCTTC.

This clonotype was seen only a few times. V usage is TRBV7-8 and J usage is TRBJ2-2; 8 bases map to TRBD1. Germline CDR1 reads SGHVS; CDR2 reads FQNEAQ. With 5 bases clipped from V and 4 bases from J, the junction kept 9 bases outside the gene matches. This CDR3 has 16 amino acids. In DNA form, the CDR3 reads TGTGCCAGCAGCCCCGGAACCGACAGGGGCACCGGGGAGCTGTTTTTT. As protein: CASSPGTDRGTGELFF. Full variable domain (missing parts from reference TRBV7-8 and TRBJ2-2): GAGVSQSPRYKVAKRGQDVALRCDPISGHVSLFWYQQALGQGPEFLTYFQNEAQLDKSGLPSDRFFAERPEGSVSTLKIQRTQQEDSAVYLCASSPGTDRGTGELFFGEGSRLTVL.

There are a few counts of this clonotype. The V gene is TRBV11-2, the J gene TRBJ2-5; possibly TRBD2 for D (6 bases). CDR3 length: 17 residues. The V end was cut by 4 bases, the J end by 1 base, with 19 bases between. Germline CDR1 reads SGHAT; CDR2 reads FQNNGV. The CDR3 reads CASSSLTGLAPQETQYF. The DNA of the CDR3 is TGTGCCAGCAGCTCACTTACCGGGCTAGCGCCCCAAGAGACCCAGTACTTC.

This clonotype was seen many times. The rearrangement joins TRBV20-1 to TRBJ2-7; TRBD1 matches 12 bases. The CDR3 sequence is 14 residues long. CDR1 and CDR2 from the germline V gene are DFQATT and SNEGSKA (reference sequence). The V gene end was trimmed by 6 bases and the J gene end by 6 bases; junction bases not matched to a gene: 9. The CDR3 sequence: CSARNRDRGLEQYF. In nucleotides, the CDR3 is TGCAGTGCCCGAAACCGGGACAGGGGGCTCGAGCAGTACTTC.

This clonotype was seen at least ten times. The rearrangement uses TRBV29-1 and TRBJ2-7; perhaps TRBD1 as D (5 bases). The V gene's germline CDR1 is SQVTM and CDR2 ANQGSEA. The germline V and J ends were trimmed by 7 bases and 5 bases, with 12 bases remaining between them. The CDR3 consists of 11 residues. CDR3 in DNA: TGCAGCGCGACAGTGGCCCACGAGCAGTACTTC. Protein product: CSATVAHEQYF.

This clonotype was observed a few times. The chain recombines TRBV3-1 with TRBJ2-5, with TRBD1 identical over 12 bases. The CDR3 totals 15 residues. J gave up 2 bases and V 8 bases, and 6 bases lay outside the gene matches. Germline CDR1 reads LGHDT; CDR2 reads YNNKEL (reference sequence). In DNA form, the CDR3 reads TGTGCCAGCGGGACAGGGGGCGGCGTTCAAGAGACCCAGTACTTC. This translates into CASGTGGGVQETQYF.

This clonotype came up many times. The chain combines TRBV29-1 with TRBJ2-7, with 7 positions matching TRBD1. V gave up 7 bases and J gave up 3 bases; unmatched junction bases: 6. Germline CDR1 reads SQVTM; CDR2 reads ANQGSEA. The CDR3 extends over 12 amino acids. In DNA, the CDR3 is TGCAGCGCCCGGGACAGTCTCTACGAGCAGTACTTC. It yields the protein CSARDSLYEQYF.

The table lists this clonotype with a few counts. The V gene is TRBV7-2, the J gene TRBJ2-3; D tentatively fits TRBD1 or TRBD2 (6 bases each). This CDR3 contains 16 residues. Germline lookup yields CDR1 SGHTA and CDR2 FQGNSA. V gave up 1 base and J gave up 4 bases, with 15 bases separating them. The CDR3 DNA sequence: TGTGCCAGCAGCTTAGGGATGATCGGGGGCGCAGATACGCAGTATTTT. Its translation is CASSLGMIGGADTQYF.

This sequence joins TRBV28 and TRBJ2-2, with 9 bases matching TRBD2. Germline values: CDR1 MDHEN, CDR2 SYDVKM. The CDR3 runs to 15 residues. V lost 6 bases to trimming and J lost 5 bases; unmatched junction nucleotides: 7. For the CDR3, the DNA is TGTGCCAGCAGAGCGGGACTAGCAGGGACCGGGGAGCTGTTTTTT. Its protein product is CASRAGLAGTGELFF.

This clonotype was counted many times. V is TRBV7-6 and J is TRBJ2-3; 8 bases agree with TRBD2. V was pared by 3 bases and J by 3 bases, with 2 bases of the junction left unmatched. The CDR3 spans 14 residues. CDR1 is SGHVS and CDR2 is FNYEAQ in the germline V gene. The CDR3 region is CASSFPGGTDTQYF. CDR3 nucleotides: TGTGCCAGCAGCTTTCCGGGGGGGACAGATACGCAGTATTTT.

V usage is TRBV6-1 and J usage is TRBJ1-3; 8 bases agree with TRBD1. This CDR3 is built from 19 residues. The germline gives CDR1 MNHNS, CDR2 SASEGT. The V and J ends lost 6 bases and 0 bases, in that order; junction bases with no gene match: 16. The CDR3 DNA follows: TGTGCCAGCAGGGAGGTACAGGGGGGGAGAAGGGGCTCTGGAAACACCATATATTTT. Translation gives CASREVQGGRRGSGNTIYF.

This clonotype was recorded many times. The gene calls are TRBV5-1 and TRBJ2-2; 11 nucleotides line up with TRBD2. Germline CDR1 SGHRS, CDR2 YFSETQ. The CDR3 consists of 14 residues. The J segment lost 7 bases and the V segment lost 5 bases, leaving 4 bases of the junction unmatched. In DNA, the CDR3 is TGCGCCAGCAGACTAGCGGGAGCTCGCGGGGAGCTGTTTTTT. Translating gives CASRLAGARGELFF.

V usage is TRBV19 and J usage is TRBJ2-1, with 7 nucleotides matching TRBD1. Germline lookup yields CDR1 LNHDA and CDR2 SQIVND (reference sequence). The CDR3 consists of 16 residues. Trimming took 1 base from V and 3 from J; bases not matched to a gene: 6. The CDR3 loop reads CASSIGSGQSYNEQFF. In DNA form, the CDR3 reads TGTGCCAGTAGTATAGGATCGGGACAGAGCTACAATGAGCAGTTCTTC.

This clonotype appeared many times. The CDR3 is CASMAGEDTQYF. The DNA for the CDR3 is TGTGCCAGCATGGCGGGAGAAGATACGCAGTATTTT. The chain uses TRBV28 and TRBJ2-3, with TRBD2 matching over 7 bases. V shed 7 bases and J 5 bases; nucleotides not matched to a gene: 3. This CDR3 spans 12 amino acids. The germline V gene has CDR1 MDHEN and CDR2 SYDVKM.

This clonotype has a count of ten or more. The chain recombines TRBV27 with TRBJ2-7, with D perhaps being TRBD1 or TRBD2 (5 bases each). Germline assignment: CDR1 MNHEY and CDR2 SMNVEV (reference sequence). Trimming removed 6 bases at V and 1 base at J, with 10 bases between. The CDR3 loop spans 13 amino acids. The CDR3 DNA sequence: TGTGCCAGCAGCAGGGACGGTTCCTACGAGCAGTACTTC. Its translation is CASSRDGSYEQYF.

This clonotype was seen ten or more times. The chain is built from TRBV29-1 and TRBJ1-1, with no clear D. The CDR3 has 11 residues. V was pared by 5 bases and J by 2 bases, with 6 bases between. Germline V gives CDR1 SQVTM, CDR2 ANQGSEA. The CDR3 DNA reads TGCAGCGTTCGCGGAAACACTGAAGCTTTCTTT. It is translated as CSVRGNTEAFF.